This T cell receptor (beta chain) was recovered during a study of shared clonotypes between healthy human individuals. Study-level points and caveats: A limitation of the genetic and exposure-history diversity represented arose from few donors.

V gave up 0 bases and J gave up 4 bases, with 6 bases separating them. The CDR3 totals 14 residues. Germline CDR1 SEHNR, CDR2 FQNEAQ (reference sequence). TCRdb's table, derived via immunoSEQ multiplex PCR, lists solely in-frame clones and lacks some. The table shows fewer than 3 million clones, with 85% to 95% occurring only once. As to this clone: What it binds is not known.

Sequencing used naive CD4+ T cells from PBMCs. Subset meaning: CD45RA+ positively selected. The sequence was collected from a man in his late teens or twenties in good health. Some clones in this sample may be carry-over from other donors' samples. The V gene is TRBV7-9, the J gene TRBJ2-2; D unresolved. The CDR3 coding sequence is TGTGCCAGCAGCTTAGCGCTAGTCACCGGGGAGCTGTTTTTT. This sequence encodes CASSLALVTGELFF. Full variable domain (remainder filled in from reference TRBV7-9 and TRBJ2-2): DTGVSQNPRHKITKRGQNVTFRCDPISEHNRLYWYRQTLGQGPEFLTYFQNEAQLEKSRLLSDRFSAERPKGSFSTLEIQRTEQGDSAMYLCASSLALVTGELFFGEGSRLTVL.